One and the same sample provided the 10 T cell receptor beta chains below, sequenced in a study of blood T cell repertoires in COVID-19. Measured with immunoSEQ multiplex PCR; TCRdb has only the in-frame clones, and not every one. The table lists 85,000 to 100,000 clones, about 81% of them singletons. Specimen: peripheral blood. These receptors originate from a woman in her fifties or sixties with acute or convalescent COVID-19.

The CDR3 DNA follows: TGTGCCAGCACTCCCTCTTCCGGACAGGGGTGGAATGGCTACACCTTC. This sequence encodes CASTPSSGQGWNGYTF. V and J are TRBV28 and TRBJ1-2; 9 bases align to TRBD1. The ends lost 7 bases at V and 6 bases at J; junction bases unmatched: 15. This CDR3 has 16 residues. In germline, CDR1 is MDHEN, CDR2 SYDVKM.

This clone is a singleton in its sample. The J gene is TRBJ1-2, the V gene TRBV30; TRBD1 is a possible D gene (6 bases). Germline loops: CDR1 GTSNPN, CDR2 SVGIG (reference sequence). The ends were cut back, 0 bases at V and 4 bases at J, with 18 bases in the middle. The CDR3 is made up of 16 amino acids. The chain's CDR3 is CAWSVTSKGGSYGYTF. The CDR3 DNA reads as TGTGCCTGGAGTGTAACGTCCAAGGGGGGGAGCTATGGCTACACCTTC.

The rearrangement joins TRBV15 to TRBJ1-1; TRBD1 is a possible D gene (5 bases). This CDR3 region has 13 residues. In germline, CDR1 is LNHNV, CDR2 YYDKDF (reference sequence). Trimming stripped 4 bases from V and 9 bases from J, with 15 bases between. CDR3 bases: TGTGCCACCAGCAACATACAGGTAAATCAAGCTTTCTTT. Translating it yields CATSNIQVNQAFF. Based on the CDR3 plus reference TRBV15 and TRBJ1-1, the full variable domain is DAMVIQNPRYQVTQFGKPVTLSCSQTLNHNVMYWYQQKSSQAPKLLFHYYDKDFNNEADTPDNFQSRRPNTSFCFLDIRSPGLGDTAMYLCATSNIQVNQAFFGQGTRLTVV.

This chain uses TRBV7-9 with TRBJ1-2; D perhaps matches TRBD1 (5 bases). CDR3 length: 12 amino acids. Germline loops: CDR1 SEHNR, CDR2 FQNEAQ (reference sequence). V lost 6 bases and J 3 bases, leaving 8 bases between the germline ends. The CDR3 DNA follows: TGTGCCAGCAGGCCGGGGGACTATGGCTACACCTTC. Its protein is CASRPGDYGYTF.

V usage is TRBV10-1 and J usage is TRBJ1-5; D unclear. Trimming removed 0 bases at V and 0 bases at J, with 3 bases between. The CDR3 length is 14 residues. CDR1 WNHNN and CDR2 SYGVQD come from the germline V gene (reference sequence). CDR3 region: CASSESHSNQPQHF. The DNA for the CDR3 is TGCGCCAGCAGTGAGTCCCATAGCAATCAGCCCCAGCATTTT.

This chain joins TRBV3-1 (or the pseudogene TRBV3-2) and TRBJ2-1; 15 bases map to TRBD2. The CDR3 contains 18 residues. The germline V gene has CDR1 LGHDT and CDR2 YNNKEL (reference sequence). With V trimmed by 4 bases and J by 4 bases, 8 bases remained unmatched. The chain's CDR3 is CASSPPRGTSGGYNEQFF. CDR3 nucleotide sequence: TGTGCCAGCAGCCCTCCCCGTGGGACTAGCGGGGGGTACAATGAGCAGTTCTTC.

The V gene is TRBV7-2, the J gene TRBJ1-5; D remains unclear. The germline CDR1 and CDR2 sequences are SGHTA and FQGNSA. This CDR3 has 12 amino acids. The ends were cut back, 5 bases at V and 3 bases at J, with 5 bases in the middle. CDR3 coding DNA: TGTGCCAGCAGCCTCGTCAATCAGCCCCAGCATTTT. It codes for CASSLVNQPQHF.

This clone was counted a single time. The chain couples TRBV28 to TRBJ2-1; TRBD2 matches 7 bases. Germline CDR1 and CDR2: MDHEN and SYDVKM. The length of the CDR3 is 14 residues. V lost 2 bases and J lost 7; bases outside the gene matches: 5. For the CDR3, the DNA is TGTGCCAGCAGTTTAGCGGGGGTTAGGAATGAGCAGTTCTTC. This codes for CASSLAGVRNEQFF.

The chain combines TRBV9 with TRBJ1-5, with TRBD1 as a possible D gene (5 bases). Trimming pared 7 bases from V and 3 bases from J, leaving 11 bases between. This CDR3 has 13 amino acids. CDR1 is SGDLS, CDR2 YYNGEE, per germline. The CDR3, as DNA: TGTGCCAGCGGGGCGGACGCCAATCAGCCCCAGCATTTT. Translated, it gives CASGADANQPQHF. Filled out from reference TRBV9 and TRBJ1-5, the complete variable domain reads DSGVTQTPKHLITATGQRVTLRCSPRSGDLSVYWYQQSLDQGLQFLIQYYNGEERAKGNILERFSAQQFPDLHSELNLSSLELGDSALYFCASGADANQPQHFGDGTRLSIL.

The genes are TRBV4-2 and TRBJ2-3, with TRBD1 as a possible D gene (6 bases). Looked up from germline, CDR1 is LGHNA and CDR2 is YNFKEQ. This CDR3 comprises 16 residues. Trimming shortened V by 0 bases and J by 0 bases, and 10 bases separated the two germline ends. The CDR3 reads CASSQDGTTSTDTQYF. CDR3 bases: TGTGCCAGCAGCCAAGACGGGACAACTAGCACAGATACGCAGTATTTT.